This TCR beta chain comes out of a study of a mutant IDH1 vaccine in newly diagnosed glioma. Overall study context: Patients were started on vaccination 4-6 weeks after radiotherapy alone, or with temozolomide cycles. V12 corresponded to week 35 and V13 to week 47.

TCRdb's table, derived via immunoSEQ multiplex PCR, lists solely in-frame clones and lacks some. The sample lists over 50,000 clones, approximately 76% seen once, with just under 5% in the top ten. Time point specified: week 47, end of study. The investigators gave 300 ug of mutant IDH1 20-mer peptide in each vaccine dose, together with topical imiquimod. Donors had new WHO grade 3 or 4 IDH1-mutant, ATRX-lost astrocytomas. In the case of this clone: Its antigen remains unknown.

Germline lookup yields CDR1 SEHNR and CDR2 FQNEAQ (reference sequence). This CDR3 has 16 residues. V was cut by 1 base and J by 3 bases, with 16 bases left in between. This chain links TRBV7-9 with TRBJ2-7; D possibly corresponds to TRBD1 (5 bases). The TCR comes from a woman in her forties with glioma. Some clones in this sample may be carry-over from other donors' samples. The material sequenced was PBMCs, taken from a glioma patient whose treatment included an IDH1 peptide vaccine. This CDR3 reads CASSLGVSGMGYEQYF. In DNA form, the CDR3 reads TGTGCCAGCAGCTTAGGGGTGTCAGGGATGGGCTACGAGCAGTACTTC. The whole variable domain, remainder taken from reference TRBV7-9 and TRBJ2-7, is DTGVSQNPRHKITKRGQNVTFRCDPISEHNRLYWYRQTLGQGPEFLTYFQNEAQLEKSRLLSDRFSAERPKGSFSTLEIQRTEQGDSAMYLCASSLGVSGMGYEQYFGPGTRLTVT.